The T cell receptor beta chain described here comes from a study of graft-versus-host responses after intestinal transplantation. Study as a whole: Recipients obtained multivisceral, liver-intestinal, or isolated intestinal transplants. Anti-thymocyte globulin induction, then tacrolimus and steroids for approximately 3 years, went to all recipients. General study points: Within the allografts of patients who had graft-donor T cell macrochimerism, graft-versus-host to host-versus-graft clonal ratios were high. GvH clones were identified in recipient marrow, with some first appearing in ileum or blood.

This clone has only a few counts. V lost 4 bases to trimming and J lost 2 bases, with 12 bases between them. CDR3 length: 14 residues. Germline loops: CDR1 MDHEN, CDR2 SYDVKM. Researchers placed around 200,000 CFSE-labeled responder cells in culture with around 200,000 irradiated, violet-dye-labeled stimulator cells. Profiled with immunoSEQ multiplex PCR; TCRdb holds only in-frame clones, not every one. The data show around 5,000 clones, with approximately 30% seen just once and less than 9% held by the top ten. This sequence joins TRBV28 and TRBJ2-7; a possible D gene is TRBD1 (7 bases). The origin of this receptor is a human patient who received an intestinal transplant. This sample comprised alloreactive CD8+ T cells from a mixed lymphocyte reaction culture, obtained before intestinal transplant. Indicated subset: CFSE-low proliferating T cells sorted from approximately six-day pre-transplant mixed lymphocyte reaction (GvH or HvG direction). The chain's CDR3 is CASSWRGQPYEQYF. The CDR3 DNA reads TGTGCCAGCAGTTGGCGGGGACAGCCCTACGAGCAGTACTTC. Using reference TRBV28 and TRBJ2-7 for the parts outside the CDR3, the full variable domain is DVKVTQSSRYLVKRTGEKVFLECVQDMDHENMFWYRQDPGLGLRLIYFSYDVKMKEKGDIPEGYSVSREKKERFSLILESASTNQTSMYLCASSWRGQPYEQYFGPGTRLTVT.